The next 19 T cell receptor beta chains were all read from a single sample in a study of human T cells and chemical hapten exposure. Each CDR3 protein gets one entry after TCRdb re-called the RACE reads with MiXCR. The sample gives 280,000 or so distinct CDR3 sequences, almost 8% of which show up once; 0.9% to 1.5% is in the top ten. Time point here: pre-sensitization, week 0. Treatment meaning: therapeutic diphenylcyclopropenone sensitization with weekly scalp DPC. The source material was whole blood, sampled in connection with sensitization to the hapten diphenylcyclopropenone (DPC). These TCRs come from a man in his late teens or twenties with alopecia areata. Some clones in this sample may be carry-over from other donors' samples.

This clonotype turned up a few times. J is TRBJ2-4 and V is TRBV4-1; possibly TRBD1 or TRBD2 for D (7 bases each). The V gene's germline CDR1 is MGHRA and CDR2 YSYEKL. The CDR3 is 16 amino acids. Trimming left V 2 bases short and J 2 bases short, with 13 bases between. CDR3 sequence (DNA): TGCGCCAGCAGCCAAACAGGGAGGGGGCCCAAAAACATTCAGTACTTC. It codes for CASSQTGRGPKNIQYF.

This clonotype was recorded many times. CDR3 sequence reads: CASSRTANNSPLHF. CDR3 DNA sequence: TGTGCCAGCAGTAGGACAGCGAATAATTCACCCCTCCACTTT. This chain connects TRBV6-5 to TRBJ1-6, with a possible D match to TRBD1 (6 bases). Germline V gene data show CDR1 as MNHEY and CDR2 as SVGAGI. Trimming stripped 5 bases from V and 5 bases from J, with 10 bases between. The CDR3 runs 14 residues.

This clonotype was found many times. The chain recombines TRBV29-1 with TRBJ1-5; TRBD1 might be the D (6 bases). From germline, CDR1 is SQVTM and CDR2 ANQGSEA. The CDR3 has 14 amino acids. Deletions cut 4 bases from V and 2 bases from J, with 12 bases between. CDR3 DNA sequence: TGCAGCGTTGGTTGGGACACCGGCAATCAGCCCCAGCATTTT. Translated: CSVGWDTGNQPQHF.

The rearrangement links TRBV4-1 to TRBJ1-1; D is ambiguous. This CDR3 has 18 amino acids. Germline CDR1 reads MGHRA; CDR2 reads YSYEKL. Trimming removed 3 bases at V and 3 bases at J, with 23 bases between. The CDR3 DNA sequence: TGCGCCAGCAGCCAGGGCGGTCGACTCAAAGCTCGGGACACTGAAGCTTTCTTT. Amino acids: CASSQGGRLKARDTEAFF.

This clonotype was picked up a small number of times. The chain joins TRBV7-9 to TRBJ1-3; tentative D call: TRBD1 (6 bases). V was pared by 5 bases and J by 9 bases, with 14 bases between. This CDR3 has 13 residues. CDR1 is SEHNR, CDR2 FQNEAQ, per germline (reference sequence). The CDR3 protein is CASSIPRQATIYF. The CDR3 DNA reads as TGTGCCAGCAGCATTCCCCGACAGGCCACCATATATTTT.

This clonotype has more than one count but fewer than ten. V is TRBV7-6 and J is TRBJ2-1, with D unclear. Germline lookup yields CDR1 SGHVS and CDR2 FNYEAQ. The CDR3 runs 12 residues. V lost 4 bases and J 8 bases, leaving 9 bases between the germline ends. As DNA, the CDR3 is TGTGCCAGCAGCTCAAGTGGGGATGAGCAGTTCTTC. This gives the protein CASSSSGDEQFF.

This clonotype was counted a few times. The J gene is TRBJ2-1, the V gene TRBV5-1; 8 nucleotides match TRBD2. Germline CDR1 is SGHRS and CDR2 is YFSETQ. Trimming cost V 1 base and J 2 bases; bases outside gene matches: 5. CDR3 length: 16 residues. The CDR3 DNA is TGCGCCAGCAGCTTGCCCAGCGGGGGCCCCTACAATGAGCAGTTCTTC. As protein: CASSLPSGGPYNEQFF.

The CDR3 protein is CSAQDRANQPQHF. The CDR3 nucleotides read TGCAGTGCTCAGGACAGGGCAAACCAGCCCCAGCATTTT. This chain connects TRBV20-1 to TRBJ1-5; 8 bases line up with TRBD1. The CDR3 totals 13 residues. The V segment lost 5 bases and the J segment 7 bases; nucleotides outside the gene matches: 7. Germline values: CDR1 DFQATT, CDR2 SNEGSKA (reference sequence).

This clonotype has only a few counts. The chain links TRBV11-2 to TRBJ1-1; D uncertain. The germline V gene has CDR1 SGHAT and CDR2 FQNNGV. The CDR3 spans 16 residues. Between the trimmed V and J ends, which lost 3 bases and 4 bases, there was a span of 18 bases. For the CDR3, the DNA is TGTGCCAGCAGCTTTCTCGAGGCGGTTGATCTCACTGAAGCTTTCTTT. Protein: CASSFLEAVDLTEAFF.

The chain carries TRBV28 and TRBJ1-2; maybe TRBD1 (5 bases). Germline CDR1 MDHEN, CDR2 SYDVKM. V was cut by 4 bases and J by 8 bases, with 17 bases left in between. This CDR3 region has 14 residues. The CDR3 spells CASSSRWGGSGYTF. CDR3 bases: TGTGCCAGCAGTTCCCGTTGGGGCGGGAGCGGCTACACCTTC.

J is TRBJ1-1 and V is TRBV2; perhaps TRBD1 as D (5 bases). Germline V gene sequence: CDR1 SNHLY, CDR2 FYNNEI. Trimming took off 6 bases at V and 4 bases at J, with 18 bases between the two ends. The CDR3 sequence is 15 residues long. The CDR3 bases are TGTGCCAGCAGCCCACTTACCTCGGGGGGCACTGAAGCTTTCTTT. This gives the protein CASSPLTSGGTEAFF.

In this sample, this clonotype turned up many times. The chain carries TRBV27 and TRBJ2-3; 11 bases line up with TRBD2. Germline trimming cut 4 bases from V and 2 bases from J; bases unmatched to any gene: 14. The CDR3 has 19 residues. Germline V CDR1 and CDR2: MNHEY, SMNVEV (reference sequence). The CDR3: CASSSLAAISGGATDTQYF. As DNA, the CDR3 is TGTGCCAGCAGTTCCCTTGCGGCTATTAGCGGGGGGGCCACAGATACGCAGTATTTT.

The chain combines TRBV7-3 with TRBJ2-2; TRBD2 might be the D (7 bases). Germline CDR1 and CDR2: SGHTA and FQGTGA. V lost 5 bases to trimming and J lost 4 bases, with 14 bases between them. The CDR3 loop spans 15 amino acids. Here the CDR3 reads CASSRRGGRTGELFF. CDR3 DNA sequence: TGTGCCAGCAGCCGAAGGGGGGGCCGCACCGGGGAGCTGTTTTTT.

This clonotype was found many times. The chain links TRBV9 to TRBJ1-3, with 8 bases matching TRBD1. V was clipped by 3 bases and J by 4 bases; unmatched bases: 12. This CDR3 has 17 amino acids. Germline V gives CDR1 SGDLS, CDR2 YYNGEE. This CDR3 is CASSANRGLKRGNTIYF. For the CDR3, the DNA is TGTGCCAGCAGCGCAAACAGGGGGTTGAAACGCGGAAACACCATATATTTT. Filled out from reference TRBV9 and TRBJ1-3, the complete variable domain reads DSGVTQTPKHLITATGQRVTLRCSPRSGDLSVYWYQQSLDQGLQFLIQYYNGEERAKGNILERFSAQQFPDLHSELNLSSLELGDSALYFCASSANRGLKRGNTIYFGEGSWLTVV.

This chain links TRBV4-3 with TRBJ1-1; no firm D call. Trimming shortened V by 2 bases and J by 8 bases, and 12 bases separated the two germline ends. CDR3 length: 13 residues. The germline gives CDR1 LGHNA, CDR2 YSLEER. The CDR3 loop is CASSQLETSEAFF. In nucleotides, the CDR3 is TGCGCCAGCAGCCAACTCGAAACATCGGAAGCTTTCTTT.

This clonotype appeared a few times. The V and J genes are TRBV10-2 and TRBJ2-4; 7 positions match TRBD1. The V gene's germline CDR1 is WSHSY and CDR2 SAAADI. The V segment lost 6 bases and the J segment 5 bases; nucleotides outside the gene matches: 13. The CDR3 has 16 amino acids. CDR3 sequence: CASSLVLQGIQNIQYF. CDR3 sequence (DNA): TGCGCCAGCAGCCTCGTTTTACAGGGGATCCAAAACATTCAGTACTTC.

This clonotype was counted ten times or more. The V and J genes are TRBV6-1 and TRBJ1-1; a weak D match, TRBD1 (6 bases). This CDR3 contains 14 residues. Germline assignment: CDR1 MNHNS and CDR2 SASEGT. Deletions cut 5 bases from V and 0 bases from J, with 10 bases between. CDR3 DNA sequence: TGTGCCAGCAGTCCCACAGGGCTGAACACTGAAGCTTTCTTT. This gives the protein CASSPTGLNTEAFF.

The sample holds a few counts of this clonotype. This chain connects TRBV7-9 to TRBJ1-1; TRBD1 aligns across 8 bases. The CDR3 is 15 residues long. Germline V gene sequence: CDR1 SEHNR, CDR2 FQNEAQ (reference sequence). J lost 7 bases, V lost 2 bases, and 9 bases had no gene match. CDR3 residues: CASSLKAGGLLEAFF. CDR3 bases: TGTGCCAGCAGCTTAAAGGCAGGGGGCCTCCTTGAAGCTTTCTTT.

Written as DNA, the CDR3 is TGTGCCAGCAGCGCAACAGGGCTAAGCTACGAGCAGTACGTC. The encoded protein is CASSATGLSYEQYV. The chain is built from TRBV27 and TRBJ2-7; a weak D match, TRBD1 (6 bases). The CDR3 spans 14 residues. Germline loops: CDR1 MNHEY, CDR2 SMNVEV (reference sequence). V was shortened by 6 bases and J by 3 bases, with 15 bases between the two germline ends.